The present entry profiles one T cell receptor beta chain with its context. This clonotype has a handful of counts. Its antigen is not yet known. Base-call qualities are not available, and no considerably larger clone is one nucleotide away. From the cysteine through the phenylalanine, the CDR3 covers 11 amino acids. Only the CDR3 region is kept as DNA, spanning 33 bases read in frame from base 1. According to the germline V gene, CDR1 reads SGHTS and CDR2 reads YDEGEE. The junction carries 4 bases between V and J, which are trimmed by 4 bases and 2 bases respectively. TCR beta CDR3 regions were amplified from RNA transcripts. The first round of RT-PCR for the TCR CDR3 was performed with the HTBI primer set and the Qiagen OneStep RT-PCR kit. Libraries were constructed in a second round of multiplex PCR, after which size selection and purification were carried out. Sequencing of the libraries was done on an Illumina HiSeq2000 using paired-end 100 bp reads. The paper's processing steps were these. SOAPnuke was used to process the raw data, with reads discarded if the reads contained adapters or uncalled bases, had a mean Phred below 15, or lacked an exact constant-primer or identifier match. High-quality paired reads were merged with COPE v1.2.5, and unique nucleotide sequences were defined as clonotypes. MiTCR v1.1 was used to align the clonotypes against IMGT TRBV, TRBD and TRBJ reference segments. The analysis included only V-J combinations with a frequency above 0.0001, which together covered 99.2% of the repertoires. A TCS score was defined as the ratio of F50 (clonal expansion) to E x V (chaos), with BLOSUM62-based TCRdist applied between CDR3 peptides within each V-J. Welch's t-statistics and random forest reduced 500 to 650 V-J features to 13, which were used in a naive Bayes classifier (R e1071). The Morisita-Horn index was used to measure how similar the thyroid and blood repertoires were. TCRdb reworked the public reads: Q25 trimming with fastp, MiXCR clone assembly, productive beta chains retained. Each entry is one CDR3 protein sequence, shown with its most common DNA and genes. Clone size and V and J calls follow TCRdb, not the original study. The sample records about 840,000 distinct CDR3 sequences, about two fifths of which are singletons. 7.5% to 9.5% of the sample is taken by the ten largest.

This sample was taken from a study of T cells in Graves' hyperthyroidism and ophthalmopathy (dated by TCRdb to about 2019). In terms of the full investigation: Peripheral blood samples were taken at initial diagnosis, before any treatment was given. For training and testing, the approximately 92 patients in the discovery cohort were randomly divided in a 7:3 ratio. The paper describes TCR Vbeta CDR3 sequencing of 120 to 150 peripheral blood samples, made up of around 41 ophthalmopathy patients, 70 to 75 hyperthyroidism patients and 17 progressor patients. Prospective prediction of ophthalmopathy was tested in an independent validation cohort consisting of 18 hyperthyroidism patients and some 16 patients who later progressed to ophthalmopathy. After sampling, hyperthyroidism patients received methimazole starting at 30 mg daily, and ophthalmopathy patients received high-dose intravenous methylprednisolone. TCR V-J signatures able to tell the groups apart were searched for in a discovery cohort of some 97 patients, of whom roughly 42 had Graves' ophthalmopathy and roughly 59 had stable Graves' hyperthyroidism. In addition, the study compared T-cell repertoires in thyroid tissue and in blood from six Graves' hyperthyroidism patients.

Findings and caveats that apply to the study as a whole: Sample size was not statistically predetermined, and investigators were not blinded to group allocation. Most expanded thyroid clonotypes (frequency above 0.001) were also detected in blood, a finding suggesting that blood repertoires may reflect thyroid immune responses. In validation, the model predicted progression to ophthalmopathy a median of around six months before onset, with roughly 68% sensitivity and almost 75% specificity. Ophthalmopathy was separated from stable hyperthyroidism by a 13 V-J signature model, with 85% to 90% sensitivity and about 81% specificity obtained in cross-validation and 80%/75% obtained in testing.

Graves' hyperthyroidism was defined as stable when no progression to ophthalmopathy occurred over 18 months of follow-up. The hyperthyroidism patients were between 18 and 65 years old and newly diagnosed, with a disease duration of less than 2 months. Patients with uncontrolled infections, other autoimmune diseases, pregnancy or lactation were excluded. Diagnoses were based on clinical symptoms, serum thyroxine and TRAb, thyroid ultrasound and orbital computed tomography. PBMCs were isolated from more than 9 ml of fresh peripheral blood by Ficoll-Paque density gradient centrifugation. Trizol reagent was used to extract total RNA, and RNA quality was then checked on an Agilent 2100 Bioanalyzer.

This sequence uses TRBV5-8 and TRBJ2-7, with no confident D gene call. The sequenced sample was blood. This receptor was obtained from a man aged 18 to 35 with Graves' hyperthyroidism. The CDR3 protein: CASSMTYEQYF. The bases read TGTGCCAGCAGCATGACCTACGAGCAGTACTTC.